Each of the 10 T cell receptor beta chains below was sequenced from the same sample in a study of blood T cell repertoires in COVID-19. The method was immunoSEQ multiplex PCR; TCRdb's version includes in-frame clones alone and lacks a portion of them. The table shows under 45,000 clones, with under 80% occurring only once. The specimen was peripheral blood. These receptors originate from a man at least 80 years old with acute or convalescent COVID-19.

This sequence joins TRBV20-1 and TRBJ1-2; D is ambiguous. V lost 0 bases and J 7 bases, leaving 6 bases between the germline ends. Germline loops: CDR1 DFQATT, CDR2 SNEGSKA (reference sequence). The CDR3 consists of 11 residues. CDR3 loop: CSARDSSGYTF. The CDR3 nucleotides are TGCAGTGCTAGAGATAGTAGTGGCTACACCTTC.

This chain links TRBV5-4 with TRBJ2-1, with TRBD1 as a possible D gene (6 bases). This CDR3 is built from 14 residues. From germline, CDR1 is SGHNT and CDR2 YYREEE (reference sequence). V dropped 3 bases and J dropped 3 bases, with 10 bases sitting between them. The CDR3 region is CASSSPDSYNEQFF. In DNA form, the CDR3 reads TGTGCCAGCAGCTCTCCGGACAGCTACAATGAGCAGTTCTTC. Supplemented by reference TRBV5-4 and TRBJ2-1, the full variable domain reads ETGVTQSPTHLIKTRGQQVTLRCSSQSGHNTVSWYQQALGQGPQFIFQYYREEENGRGNFPPRFSGLQFPNYSSELNVNALELDDSALYLCASSSPDSYNEQFFGPGTRLTVL.

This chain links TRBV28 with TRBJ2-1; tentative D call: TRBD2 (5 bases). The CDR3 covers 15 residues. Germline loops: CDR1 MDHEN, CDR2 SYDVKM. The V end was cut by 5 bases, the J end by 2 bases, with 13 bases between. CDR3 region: CASSPGSRPYNEQFF. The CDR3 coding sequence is TGTGCCAGCAGTCCGGGGTCTCGCCCCTACAATGAGCAGTTCTTC. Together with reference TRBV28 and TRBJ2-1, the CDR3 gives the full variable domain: DVKVTQSSRYLVKRTGEKVFLECVQDMDHENMFWYRQDPGLGLRLIYFSYDVKMKEKGDIPEGYSVSREKKERFSLILESASTNQTSMYLCASSPGSRPYNEQFFGPGTRLTVL.

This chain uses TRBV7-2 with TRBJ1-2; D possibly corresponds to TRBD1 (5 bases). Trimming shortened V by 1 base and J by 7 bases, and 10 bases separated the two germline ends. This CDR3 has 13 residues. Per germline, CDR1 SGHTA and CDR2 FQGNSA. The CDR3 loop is CASSLEGLIGYTF. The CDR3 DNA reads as TGTGCCAGCAGCTTAGAGGGGTTGATTGGCTACACCTTC. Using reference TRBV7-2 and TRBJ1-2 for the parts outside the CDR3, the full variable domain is GAGVSQSPSNKVTEKGKDVELRCDPISGHTALYWYRQSLGQGLEFLIYFQGNSAPDKSGLPSDRFSAERTGGSVSTLTIQRTQQEDSAVYLCASSLEGLIGYTFGSGTRLTVV.

CDR3 protein: CASSKDKEEEKLFF. Here the CDR3 DNA reads TGTGCCAGCAGCAAAGACAAGGAGGAGGAAAAACTGTTTTTT. This rearrangement joins TRBV21-1 to TRBJ1-4. TRBV21-1 is deemed a pseudogene. There are 14 residues in the CDR3.

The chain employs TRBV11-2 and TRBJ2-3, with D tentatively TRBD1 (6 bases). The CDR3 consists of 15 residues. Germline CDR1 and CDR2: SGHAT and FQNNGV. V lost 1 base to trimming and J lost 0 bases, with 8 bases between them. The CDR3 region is CASSLGTASTDTQYF. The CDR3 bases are TGTGCCAGCAGCTTAGGGACAGCAAGCACAGATACGCAGTATTTT.

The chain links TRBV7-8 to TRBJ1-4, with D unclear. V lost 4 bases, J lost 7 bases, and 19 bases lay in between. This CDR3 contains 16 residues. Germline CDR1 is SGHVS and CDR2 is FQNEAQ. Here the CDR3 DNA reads TGTGCCAGCAGCTCGCGTTATCCTAGGGCGGGTGAAAAACTGTTTTTT. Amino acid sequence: CASSSRYPRAGEKLFF.

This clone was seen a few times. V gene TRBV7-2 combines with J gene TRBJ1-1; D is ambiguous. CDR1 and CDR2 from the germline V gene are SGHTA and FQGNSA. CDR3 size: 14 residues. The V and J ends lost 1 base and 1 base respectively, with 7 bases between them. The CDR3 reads CASSLVPENTEAFF. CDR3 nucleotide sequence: TGTGCCAGCAGCTTAGTTCCAGAGAACACTGAAGCTTTCTTT. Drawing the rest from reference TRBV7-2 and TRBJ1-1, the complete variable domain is GAGVSQSPSNKVTEKGKDVELRCDPISGHTALYWYRQSLGQGLEFLIYFQGNSAPDKSGLPSDRFSAERTGGSVSTLTIQRTQQEDSAVYLCASSLVPENTEAFFGQGTRLTVV.

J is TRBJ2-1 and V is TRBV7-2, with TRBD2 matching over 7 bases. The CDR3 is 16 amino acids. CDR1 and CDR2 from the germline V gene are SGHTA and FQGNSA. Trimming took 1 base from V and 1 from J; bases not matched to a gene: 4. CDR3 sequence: CASSLGGGKSYNEQFF. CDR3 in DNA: TGTGCCAGCAGCTTAGGGGGGGGAAAGTCCTACAATGAGCAGTTCTTC.

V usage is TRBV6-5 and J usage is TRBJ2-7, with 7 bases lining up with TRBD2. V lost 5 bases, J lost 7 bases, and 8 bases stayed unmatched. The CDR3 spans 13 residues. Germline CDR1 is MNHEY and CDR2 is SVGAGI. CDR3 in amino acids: CASSRTREGEQYF. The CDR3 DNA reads TGTGCCAGCAGTAGGACCAGGGAGGGGGAGCAGTACTTC.